What follows is one TCR beta chain and its context. Its target is unknown. The sample is drawn from a study of OX40 agonist ivuxolimab in advanced cancers. Study summary: The eligibility criteria allowed prior anti-PD-1, anti-PD-L1 or anti-CTLA-4 therapy, and under 50% had some. Three partial responders included one hepatocellular carcinoma patient and two cutaneous melanoma patients.

Method: immunoSEQ multiplex PCR; TCRdb's copy keeps in-frame clones and lacks some. Of approximately 69,000 clones detected, 70% to 90% appear once; the ten largest clones hold 2.5% to 3%. General observations from the study: At 0.1 to 3.0 mg/kg and by week 6, CD4+ and CD8+ T cells in the blood had expanded clonally. There were, on average, more expanded clones in CD8+ T cells than in CD4+.

The ends lost 4 bases at V and 6 bases at J; junction bases unmatched: 8. This CDR3 region has 15 residues. Per the germline V gene, CDR1 is SGHRS and CDR2 is YFSETQ. This sequence originates from an adult with an advanced solid tumor such as melanoma, head and neck, liver or kidney cancer. The chain recombines TRBV5-1 with TRBJ2-1; TRBD1 agrees at 9 bases. The sequences come from CD4+ or CD8+ T cells sorted from blood, collected in a trial of the OX40 agonist ivuxolimab. The DNA for the CDR3 is TGCGCCAGCAGCCCTGGGGACAGGGATACCAATGAGCAGTTCTTC. Translating it yields CASSPGDRDTNEQFF.